Listed below are T cell receptor beta chains from one sample, sequenced in a study of blood T cell repertoires in COVID-19. Clones were read by immunoSEQ multiplex PCR, and TCRdb kept only the in-frame ones, dropping some. The sample lists approximately 69,000 clones, roughly 87% occurring once. Sequences were obtained from peripheral blood. These receptors were collected from a woman older than 75 with acute or convalescent COVID-19. The CDR3 runs from the conserved cysteine through the conserved F or W. D genes are given only for firm matches. Where a row states a size, it is once, few, many or the class of an expanded clone; other rows omit it.

NA TRBJ2-3 TRBV7-2 TRBD2 CASSLTSGPSDTQYF TGTGCCAGCAGCTTAACTAGCGGGCCTTCGGATACGCAGTATTTT
NA TRBJ1-3 TRBV28 TRBD1 CASSPTGGNSGNTIYF TGTGCCAGCAGCCCGACAGGGGGTAACTCTGGAAACACCATATATTTT
NA TRBJ2-1 TRBV11-3 NA CASSFGGDSYNEQFF TGTGCCAGCAGCTTCGGCGGCGACTCCTACAATGAGCAGTTCTTC
NA TRBJ2-7 TRBV7-3 TRBD1 CASSLGTGYEQYF TGTGCCAGCAGCTTAGGGACAGGTTACGAGCAGTACTTC
NA TRBJ2-7 TRBV6-5 NA CASSSRGGPYEQYF TGTGCCAGCAGTTCAAGGGGGGGACCTTACGAGCAGTACTTC
NA TRBJ2-7 TRBV7-8 NA CASNPGGYEQYF TGTGCCAGCAACCCTGGGGGGTACGAGCAGTACTTC
NA TRBJ1-3 TRBV7-8 NA CASSLAPRAGNTIYF TGTGCCAGCAGCTTAGCCCCCCGAGCTGGAAACACCATATATTTT
NA TRBJ2-1 TRBV6-2/TRBV6-3 NA CASSWMGHEQFF TGTGCCAGCAGTTGGATGGGGCATGAGCAGTTCTTC
NA TRBJ2-3 TRBV7-8 NA CASSDGYSTDTQYF TGTGCCAGCAGTGACGGGTACAGCACAGATACGCAGTATTTT
NA TRBJ1-5 TRBV2 TRBD1 CASSGGTGGGNQPQHF TGTGCCAGCAGTGGCGGGACAGGGGGGGGCAATCAGCCCCAGCATTTT
NA TRBJ1-4 TRBV12-3/TRBV12-4 NA CASSFYDEKLFF TGTGCCAGCAGTTTTTATGATGAAAAACTGTTTTTT
NA TRBJ1-5 TRBV6-5 NA CASRADTSNQPQHF TGTGCCAGCAGAGCTGACACTAGCAATCAGCCCCAGCATTTT
NA TRBJ2-2 TRBV10-2 NA CASREAGTGGELFF TGCGCCAGCAGAGAAGCGGGCACGGGCGGGGAGCTGTTTTTT
NA TRBJ1-5 TRBV19 NA CASSTHNQPQHF TGTGCCAGTAGTACCCATAATCAGCCCCAGCATTTT
NA TRBJ2-7 TRBV5-6 TRBD1 CASTEDRATYEQYF TGTGCCAGCACTGAGGACAGGGCGACCTACGAGCAGTACTTC
few TRBJ1-1 TRBV12-3/TRBV12-4 NA CASREQGYTEAFF TGTGCCAGCAGAGAGCAGGGGTACACTGAAGCTTTCTTT
NA TRBJ2-1 TRBV18 TRBD2 CASSGTSGRGINEQFF TGTGCCAGCTCAGGGACTAGCGGGAGGGGAATCAATGAGCAGTTCTTC
NA TRBJ2-7 TRBV4-3 NA CASSQVLSSYEQYF TGCGCCAGCAGCCAAGTCCTTAGCTCCTACGAGCAGTACTTC